The text below deals with one T cell receptor beta chain. Some clones are missing from TCRdb's copy, which holds only in-frame ones; the method was immunoSEQ multiplex PCR. The table has roughly 12,000 clones, 85% to 90% seen once; the top ten hold roughly 29%. The data stem from a study of OX40 agonist ivuxolimab in advanced cancers. Baseline, cycle 4 day 1, and cycle 7 day 1 were the blood sampling points. CDR1 and CDR2 (germline): LGHNA, YSLEER. The ends were cut back, 0 bases at V and 1 base at J, with 9 bases in the middle. The CDR3 has 15 residues. The clonotype comes from an adult with an advanced solid tumor such as melanoma, head and neck, liver or kidney cancer. The rearrangement uses TRBV4-3 and TRBJ1-1; D not certain. The material was CD4+ or CD8+ T cells sorted from blood, obtained in a trial of the OX40 agonist ivuxolimab. The CDR3 sequence is CASSQETATNTEAFF. The CDR3 DNA follows: TGCGCCAGCAGCCAAGAAACAGCGACGAACACTGAAGCTTTCTTT.